The 7 T cell receptor beta chains reported below all come from one sample, sequenced in a study of OX40 agonist ivuxolimab in advanced cancers. Sequenced by immunoSEQ multiplex PCR; TCRdb stores in-frame clones only, minus some. The data contain 50,000 to 70,000 clones, roughly nine tenths of them singletons. The source material was CD4+ or CD8+ T cells sorted from blood, sampled in a trial of the OX40 agonist ivuxolimab. Receptor source: an adult with an advanced solid tumor such as melanoma, head and neck, liver or kidney cancer.

This clone occurred a few times. This sequence joins TRBV18 and TRBJ2-7, with 9 bases matching TRBD1. This CDR3 comprises 15 residues. V trimming: 3 bases; J trimming: 4 bases; junction bases outside the gene matches: 7. The V gene's germline CDR1 is KGHSH and CDR2 LQKENI. The CDR3: CASSPGQGKVYEQYF. The CDR3 DNA follows: TGTGCCAGCTCACCTGGACAGGGGAAGGTGTACGAGCAGTACTTC.

V and J are TRBV7-8 and TRBJ2-3; no reliable D call. CDR3 size: 14 residues. Germline V CDR1 and CDR2: SGHVS, FQNEAQ. Trimming removed 5 bases at V and 6 bases at J, with 15 bases between. CDR3: CASSPRLAMDTQYF. In DNA form, the CDR3 reads TGTGCCAGCAGCCCCCGGTTGGCAATGGATACGCAGTATTTT.

This clone was observed a single time. The gene calls are TRBV30 and TRBJ2-7; TRBD1 or TRBD2 may be the D gene (5 bases each). Trimming stripped 1 base from V and 1 base from J, with 14 bases between. Germline CDR1 and CDR2: GTSNPN and SVGIG (reference sequence). The CDR3 has 15 amino acids. CDR3 DNA: TGTGCCTGGAGTGAAAGCCAGGGAGATTCCTACGAGCAGTACTTC. Its translation: CAWSESQGDSYEQYF.

This clone was seen just once. CDR3 amino acids: CSAGEETQYF. The CDR3 DNA reads TGCAGTGCAGGAGAAGAGACCCAGTACTTC. The chain employs TRBV20-1 and TRBJ2-5; D not certain. Germline lookup yields CDR1 DFQATT and CDR2 SNEGSKA (reference sequence). Trimming removed 6 bases at V and 3 bases at J, with 5 bases between. CDR3 length: 10 residues.

The rearrangement uses TRBV10-3 and TRBJ2-7, with D perhaps matching TRBD1 (5 bases). The CDR3 extends over 12 amino acids. V gave up 6 bases and J gave up 5 bases, with 11 bases separating them. CDR1 and CDR2 from the germline V gene are ENHRY and SYGVKD. The CDR3 protein is CAISRQRHEQYF. DNA of the CDR3: TGTGCCATCAGCCGACAGCGACACGAGCAGTACTTC.

The rearrangement links TRBV11-2 to TRBJ2-1; TRBD1 matches 12 bases. The V gene's germline CDR1 is SGHAT and CDR2 FQNNGV. The CDR3 totals 18 residues. The junction had 8 bases not matched to a gene; V was cut back by 2 bases and J by 3 bases. The CDR3 protein is CASSLRSGTGGLYNEQFF. The CDR3 nucleotides read TGTGCCAGCAGCTTAAGGTCCGGGACAGGGGGCCTCTACAATGAGCAGTTCTTC. Supplemented by reference TRBV11-2 and TRBJ2-1, the full variable domain reads EAGVAQSPRYKIIEKRQSVAFWCNPISGHATLYWYQQILGQGPKLLIQFQNNGVVDDSQLPKDRFSAERLKGVDSTLKIQPAKLEDSAVYLCASSLRSGTGGLYNEQFFGPGTRLTVL.

The V gene is TRBV6-6, the J gene TRBJ2-6; no firm D call. With 2 bases removed from V and 4 bases from J, the gap between germline ends came to 9 bases. The CDR3 totals 15 residues. From germline, CDR1 is MNHNY and CDR2 SVGAGI (reference sequence). CDR3 protein: CASSYPVGGANVLTF. As DNA, the CDR3 is TGTGCCAGCAGTTACCCGGTTGGCGGGGCCAACGTCCTGACTTTC.